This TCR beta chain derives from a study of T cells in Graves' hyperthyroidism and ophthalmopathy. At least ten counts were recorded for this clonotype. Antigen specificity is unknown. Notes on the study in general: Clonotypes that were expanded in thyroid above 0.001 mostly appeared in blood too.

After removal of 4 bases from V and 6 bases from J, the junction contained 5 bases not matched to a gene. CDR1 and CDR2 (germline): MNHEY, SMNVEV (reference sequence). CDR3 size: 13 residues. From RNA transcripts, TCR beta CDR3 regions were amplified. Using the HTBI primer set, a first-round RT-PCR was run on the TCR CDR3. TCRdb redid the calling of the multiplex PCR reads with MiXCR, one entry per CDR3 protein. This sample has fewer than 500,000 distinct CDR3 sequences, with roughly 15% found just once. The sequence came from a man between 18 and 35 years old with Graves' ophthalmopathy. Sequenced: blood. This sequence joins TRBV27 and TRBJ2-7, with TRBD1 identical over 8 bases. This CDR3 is CASSSQGVGEQYF. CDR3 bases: TGTGCCAGCAGTTCACAGGGGGTGGGCGAGCAGTACTTC.